The next 18 T cell receptor beta chains were all read from a single sample in a study of cytotoxic CD8 clonotypes in ibrutinib-treated CLL. TCRdb's table, derived via immunoSEQ multiplex PCR, lists solely in-frame clones and lacks some. The table lists fewer than 200,000 clones, roughly four fifths of them singletons, with roughly 4.5% in the top ten. The source material was PBMCs, sampled after 24 months of ibrutinib treatment. These receptors originate from a human donor with chronic lymphocytic leukemia.

The chain couples TRBV6-1 to TRBJ2-7, with 8 bases lining up with TRBD2. Germline values: CDR1 MNHNS, CDR2 SASEGT. The V gene end was trimmed by 2 bases and the J gene end by 0 bases; junction bases not matched to a gene: 3. The CDR3 totals 15 residues. The CDR3 sequence: CASSEWSGSSYEQYF. The CDR3 nucleotides are TGTGCCAGCAGTGAATGGAGCGGGAGCTCCTACGAGCAGTACTTC.

This clone came up a few times. The genes are TRBV27 and TRBJ2-3; 9 bases agree with TRBD1. Germline V gene sequence: CDR1 MNHEY, CDR2 SMNVEV (reference sequence). This CDR3 contains 15 residues. With 9 bases clipped from V and 5 bases from J, the junction kept 12 bases outside the gene matches. CDR3 residues: CASAGWTGAKDTQYF. CDR3 nucleotides: TGTGCCAGTGCCGGGTGGACAGGGGCGAAAGATACGCAGTATTTT.

The V call is TRBV7-9, the J call TRBJ2-3, with TRBD2 matching over 13 bases. The CDR3 totals 16 residues. Unmatched junction bases numbered 4, after V lost 5 bases and J lost 2 bases. Per germline, CDR1 SEHNR and CDR2 FQNEAQ (reference sequence). The CDR3 loop is CASSPGLAGATDTQYF. CDR3 nucleotides: TGTGCCAGCAGCCCTGGACTAGCGGGAGCCACAGATACGCAGTATTTT.

On this clone itself: Other DNA sequences in this sample translate to the same CDR3. The chain has TRBV20-1 and TRBJ2-5; unclear D gene. The V gene's germline CDR1 is DFQATT and CDR2 SNEGSKA (reference sequence). The CDR3 is made up of 10 amino acids. The V and J ends lost 2 bases and 4 bases respectively, with 2 bases between them. The chain's CDR3 is CSARRETQYF. CDR3 DNA: TGCAGTGCTAGACGAGAGACCCAGTACTTC.

The rearrangement links TRBV29-1 to TRBJ1-1, with D perhaps matching TRBD1 (5 bases). Germline V gene lookup returns CDR1 SQVTM and CDR2 ANQGSEA. V dropped 6 bases and J dropped 0 bases, with 8 bases sitting between them. The CDR3 contains 12 residues. The CDR3 DNA reads as TGCAGCGTAGGGGACGTGAACACTGAAGCTTTCTTT. Its protein product is CSVGDVNTEAFF.

The CDR3 DNA is TGTGCCAGCTCACTACTTGGGAGTAACGGGGATCAGCCCCAGCATTTT. Translated, it gives CASSLLGSNGDQPQHF. The chain recombines TRBV18 with TRBJ1-5; D remains unclear. Germline loops: CDR1 KGHSH, CDR2 LQKENI. The CDR3 has 16 amino acids. Trimming left V 4 bases short and J 5 bases short, with 18 bases between.

This clone was observed a single time. The V and J genes are TRBV19 and TRBJ2-2; no firm D call. This CDR3 has 13 residues. The germline V and J ends were trimmed by 6 bases and 5 bases, with 10 bases remaining between them. The germline gives CDR1 LNHDA, CDR2 SQIVND (reference sequence). In nucleotides, the CDR3 is TGTGCCAGTAGCGACTGGAGAACCGGGGAGCTGTTTTTT. Amino acids: CASSDWRTGELFF.

The chain carries TRBV30 and TRBJ1-3; no definite D call. In germline, CDR1 is GTSNPN, CDR2 SVGIG (reference sequence). CDR3 length: 13 residues. Trimming stripped 4 bases from V and 7 bases from J, with 14 bases between. CDR3 DNA: TGTGCCTGGACTCTAAGGGAGAGCAACACCATATATTTT. Its translation: CAWTLRESNTIYF.

This chain joins TRBV18 and TRBJ1-1; the D gene is possibly TRBD1 (6 bases). The germline CDR1 and CDR2 sequences are KGHSH and LQKENI. This CDR3 is built from 13 residues. The V gene lost 6 bases and the J gene lost 1 base, with 9 bases spanning the gap. The CDR3 nucleotides read TGTGCCAGCTCTTCGGACAGGAACACTGAAGCTTTCTTT. It codes for CASSSDRNTEAFF.

The genes are TRBV5-1 and TRBJ1-1; tentatively, D is TRBD1 (6 bases). Per the germline V gene, CDR1 is SGHRS and CDR2 is YFSETQ. This CDR3 is built from 16 residues. The ends were cut back, 3 bases at V and 3 bases at J, with 18 bases in the middle. CDR3 loop: CASSYGPRGRDTEAFF. The CDR3 DNA reads TGCGCCAGCAGCTACGGACCCAGGGGCCGGGACACTGAAGCTTTCTTT.

CDR3 coding DNA: TGTGCCAGCAGGCCCTATGGGACAGTTCATAGCAATCAGCCCCAGCATTTT. Its translation: CASRPYGTVHSNQPQHF. V and J are TRBV27 and TRBJ1-5; 7 bases are shared with TRBD1. This CDR3 comprises 17 residues. Germline CDR1 and CDR2: MNHEY and SMNVEV (reference sequence). After removal of 6 bases from V and 0 bases from J, the junction contained 11 bases not matched to a gene.

The table lists this clone with a count of one. The chain couples TRBV2 to TRBJ1-1; a weak D match, TRBD1 (6 bases). Germline values: CDR1 SNHLY, CDR2 FYNNEI. The CDR3 has 15 residues. Trimming left V 8 bases short and J 1 base short, with 17 bases between. For the CDR3, the DNA is TGTGCCAGCCGACAGACCGGGACACCGAACACTGAAGCTTTCTTT. Its protein product is CASRQTGTPNTEAFF.

The chain couples TRBV5-1 to TRBJ1-4, with D unresolved. The CDR3 contains 15 residues. V was trimmed by 3 bases and J by 6 bases, leaving 15 bases between them. Germline CDR1 and CDR2: SGHRS and YFSETQ. Here the CDR3 reads CASSSGEILDEKLFF. For the CDR3, the DNA is TGCGCCAGCAGCTCTGGGGAGATACTGGATGAAAAACTGTTTTTT.

A single count supports this clone. The chain carries TRBV2 and TRBJ1-1, with D maybe TRBD1 (5 bases). V lost 2 bases to trimming and J lost 1 base, with 11 bases between them. The germline V gene encodes CDR1 SNHLY and CDR2 FYNNEI. The CDR3 runs to 15 residues. The CDR3 region is CASSERGTGNTEAFF. As DNA, the CDR3 is TGTGCCAGCAGTGAACGGGGCACAGGGAACACTGAAGCTTTCTTT.

This clone was observed a handful of times. The rearrangement uses TRBV7-2 and TRBJ2-3; no firm D call. The germline V gene has CDR1 SGHTA and CDR2 FQGNSA. V lost 8 bases and J 1 base, leaving 10 bases between the germline ends. CDR3 length: 13 residues. CDR3 region: CASGIVGTDTQYF. In nucleotides, the CDR3 is TGTGCCAGCGGGATAGTAGGCACAGATACGCAGTATTTT.

This clone was picked up one time. V is TRBV7-2 and J is TRBJ2-3; D perhaps matches TRBD2 (6 bases). This CDR3 contains 14 residues. Germline V CDR1 and CDR2: SGHTA, FQGNSA. V dropped 5 bases and J dropped 0 bases, with 9 bases sitting between them. In nucleotides, the CDR3 is TGTGCCAGCAGCCGGGGACTGAGCACAGATACGCAGTATTTT. It specifies CASSRGLSTDTQYF.

To note about this clone: Other DNA sequences in this sample translate to the same CDR3. This sequence joins TRBV28 and TRBJ2-7; D is possibly TRBD2 (7 bases). The length of the CDR3 is 13 residues. Germline values: CDR1 MDHEN, CDR2 SYDVKM. Trimming pared 3 bases from V and 5 bases from J, leaving 11 bases between. CDR3 sequence reads: CASSLGGRNEQYF. CDR3 coding DNA: TGTGCCAGCAGTTTGGGGGGGCGGAACGAGCAGTACTTC.

The chain couples TRBV11-2 to TRBJ2-2, with D perhaps assigned TRBD1 or TRBD2 (5 bases each). The V gene's germline CDR1 is SGHAT and CDR2 FQNNGV. The CDR3 runs 16 residues. Trimming removed 1 base at V and 3 bases at J, with 12 bases between. CDR3 loop: CASSLAGGTYTGELFF. CDR3 sequence (DNA): TGTGCCAGCAGCTTAGCTGGGGGTACTTACACCGGGGAGCTGTTTTTT.